This T cell receptor beta chain emerged from a study of response to subunit inactivated influenza vaccine. Study-wide points: There was a suggestion from the authors that each seasonal influenza vaccination recruits few new T cells.

In TCRdb, the RT-PCR reads were re-called with MiXCR into one record per CDR3 protein. The repertoire holds about 520,000 distinct CDR3 sequences, under 8.5% seen once, with 13% in the top ten. Germline lookup yields CDR1 GTSNPN and CDR2 SVGIG (reference sequence). Trimming cost V 5 bases and J 4 bases; bases outside gene matches: 12. The CDR3 is 16 residues long. This clonotype was counted a few times. Antigen specificity is unknown. This clonotype was sampled from a man aged 50-75 years who received an inactivated influenza vaccine. The sequenced sample was PBMCs from blood, obtained roughly 24 months after vaccination. The chain employs TRBV30 and TRBJ2-1; 9 bases line up with TRBD1. The CDR3 loop is CAWVYPGTGLYNEQFF. The DNA for the CDR3 is TGTGCCTGGGTCTATCCTGGGACAGGGTTGTACAATGAGCAGTTCTTC.